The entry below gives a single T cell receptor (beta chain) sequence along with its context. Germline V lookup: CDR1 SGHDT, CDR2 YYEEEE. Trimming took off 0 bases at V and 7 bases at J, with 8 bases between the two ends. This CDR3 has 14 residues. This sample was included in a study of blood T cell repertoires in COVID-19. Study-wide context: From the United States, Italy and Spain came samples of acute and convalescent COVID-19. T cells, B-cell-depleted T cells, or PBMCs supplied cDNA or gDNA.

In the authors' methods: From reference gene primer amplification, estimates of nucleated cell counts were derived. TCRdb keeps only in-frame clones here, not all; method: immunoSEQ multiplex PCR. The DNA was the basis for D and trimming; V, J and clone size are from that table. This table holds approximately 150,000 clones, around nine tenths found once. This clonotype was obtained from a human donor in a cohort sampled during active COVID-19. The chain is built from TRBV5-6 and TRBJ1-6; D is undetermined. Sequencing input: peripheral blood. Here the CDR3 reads CASSLAGRNSPLHF. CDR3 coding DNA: TGTGCCAGCAGCTTGGCGGGAAGGAATTCACCCCTCCACTTT.